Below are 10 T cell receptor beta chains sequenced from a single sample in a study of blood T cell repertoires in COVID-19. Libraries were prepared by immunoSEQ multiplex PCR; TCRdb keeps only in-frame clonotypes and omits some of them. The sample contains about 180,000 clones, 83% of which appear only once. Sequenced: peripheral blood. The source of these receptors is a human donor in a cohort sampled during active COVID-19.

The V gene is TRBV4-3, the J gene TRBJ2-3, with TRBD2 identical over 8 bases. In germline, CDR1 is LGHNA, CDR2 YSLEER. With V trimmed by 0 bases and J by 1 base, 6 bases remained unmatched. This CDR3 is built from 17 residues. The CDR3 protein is CASSQDTGGLGTDTQYF. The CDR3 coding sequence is TGCGCCAGCAGCCAAGATACGGGGGGGTTGGGCACAGATACGCAGTATTTT.

The CDR3 reads CASSVGTGGDEQYF. CDR3 bases: TGTGCCAGCAGCGTAGGGACAGGGGGCGACGAGCAGTACTTC. V gene TRBV9 combines with J gene TRBJ2-7, with 11 bases identical to TRBD1. From germline, CDR1 is SGDLS and CDR2 YYNGEE. The CDR3 is 14 amino acids. The V segment lost 0 bases and the J segment 5 bases; nucleotides outside the gene matches: 1.

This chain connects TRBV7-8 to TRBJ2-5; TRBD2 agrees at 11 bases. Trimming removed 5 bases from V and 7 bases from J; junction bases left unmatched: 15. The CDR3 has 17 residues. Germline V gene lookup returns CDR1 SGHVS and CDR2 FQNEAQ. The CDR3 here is CASSPLAGGNPAGTQYF. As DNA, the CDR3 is TGTGCCAGCAGCCCCCTAGCGGGGGGCAATCCCGCAGGGACCCAGTACTTC.

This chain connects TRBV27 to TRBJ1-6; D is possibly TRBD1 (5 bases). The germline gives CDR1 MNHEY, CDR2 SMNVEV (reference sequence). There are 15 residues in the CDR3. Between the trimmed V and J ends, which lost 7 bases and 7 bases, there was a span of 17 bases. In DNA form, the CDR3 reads TGTGCCAGCAAGTGGCAGGAGGGGAAAAATTCACCCCTCCACTTT. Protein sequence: CASKWQEGKNSPLHF.

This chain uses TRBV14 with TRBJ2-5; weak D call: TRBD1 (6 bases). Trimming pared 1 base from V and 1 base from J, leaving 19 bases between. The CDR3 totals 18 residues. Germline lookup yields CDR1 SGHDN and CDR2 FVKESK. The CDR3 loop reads CASSQGSAGRGIQETQYF. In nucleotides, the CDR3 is TGTGCCAGCAGCCAAGGATCGGCAGGCAGGGGCATCCAAGAGACCCAGTACTTC.

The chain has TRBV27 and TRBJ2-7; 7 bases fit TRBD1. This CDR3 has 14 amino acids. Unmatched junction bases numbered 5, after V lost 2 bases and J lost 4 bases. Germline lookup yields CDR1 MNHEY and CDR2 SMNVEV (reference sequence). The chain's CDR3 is CASSLGTEAYEQYF. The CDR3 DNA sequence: TGTGCCAGCAGTTTAGGGACAGAAGCTTACGAGCAGTACTTC.

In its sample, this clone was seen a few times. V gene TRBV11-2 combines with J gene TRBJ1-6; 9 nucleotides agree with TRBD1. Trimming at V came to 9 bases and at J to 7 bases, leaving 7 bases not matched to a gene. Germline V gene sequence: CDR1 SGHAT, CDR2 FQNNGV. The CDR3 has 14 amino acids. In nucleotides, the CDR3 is TGTGCCAGTAGGACAGGGGAGTGGAATTCACCCCTCCACTTT. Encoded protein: CASRTGEWNSPLHF.

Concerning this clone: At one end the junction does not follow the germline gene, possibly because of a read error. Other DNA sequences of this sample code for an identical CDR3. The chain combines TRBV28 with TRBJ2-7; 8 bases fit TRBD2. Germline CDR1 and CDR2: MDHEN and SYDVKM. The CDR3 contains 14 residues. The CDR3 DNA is TGTGCCAGCAGTATCTCTAGCGGGTCGTACGAGCAATACTTC. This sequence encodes CASSISSGSYEQYF.

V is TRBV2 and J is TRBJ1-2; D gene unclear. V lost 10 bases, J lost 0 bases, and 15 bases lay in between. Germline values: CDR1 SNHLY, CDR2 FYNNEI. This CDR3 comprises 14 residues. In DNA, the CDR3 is TGTGCCATACAAGATGCGGGGACTAACTATGGCTACACCTTC. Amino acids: CAIQDAGTNYGYTF.

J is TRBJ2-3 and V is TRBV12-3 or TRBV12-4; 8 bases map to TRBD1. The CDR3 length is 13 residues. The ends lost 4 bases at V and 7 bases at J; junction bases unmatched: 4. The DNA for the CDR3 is TGTGCCAGCAGTTCAGGACAGGGTCATACGCAGTATTTT. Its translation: CASSSGQGHTQYF.